This entry concerns a single TCR beta chain. The antigen is not known. PCR primers comprised 60 Vbeta and 13 Jbeta primers. Assay: immunoSEQ multiplex PCR; the TCRdb copy retains only in-frame clones and omits some. The sample lists under 150,000 clones, approximately 78% occurring once. Germline V gene sequence: CDR1 MDHEN, CDR2 SYDVKM. The CDR3 is 14 residues long. V lost 5 bases and J lost 2, with 12 bases in between. The data stem from a study of cytomegalovirus exposure and HLA in healthy donors. General study points: In a later analysis, HLA-C alleles had the fewest associated TCRs, DRB1 alleles the most. In terms of immune exposure information, only CMV serostatus was available.

This clonotype was sampled from a human donor in good health. Sequenced input: PBMCs. This chain uses TRBV28 with TRBJ1-2; no reliable D call. In DNA, the CDR3 is TGTGCCAGCAGTCCAGAGACTGAGAACTATGGCTACACCTTC. Translated, it gives CASSPETENYGYTF.